This T cell receptor (beta chain) came from a study of CD8 T cells in Susac syndrome. Germline V CDR1 and CDR2: SGDLS, YYNGEE. V lost 0 bases and J 4 bases, leaving 9 bases between the germline ends. The CDR3 extends over 14 amino acids. For this clonotype: Its antigen remains unknown.

Findings and caveats of the study: The study conceded that its TCR sequencing and HLA analysis involved relatively few individuals.

RNA totalling roughly 0.5 to 1 ug underwent reverse transcription with random hexamers. Amplification of TCR beta CDR3 spanned 54 Vbeta and 13 Jbeta via immunoSEQ multiplex PCR. One entry per CDR3 protein results from TCRdb running MiXCR on the immunoSEQ multiplex PCR reads. The sample consists of 100,000 to 150,000 distinct CDR3 sequences, approximately 93% of them appearing once. The T cells that were sequenced for TCR beta were CD8+ and CD4+ cells from blood. The authors negatively isolated CD8+ and CD4+ T cells and FACS-enriched TEMRA cells. Sequencing was performed on CD8+ T cells from PBMCs. The sequence was obtained from a human donor with multiple sclerosis. The chain joins TRBV9 to TRBJ2-3; D is unresolved. CDR3 sequence: CASSVGRPSDTQYF. In nucleotides, the CDR3 is TGTGCCAGCAGCGTAGGTAGGCCGTCAGATACGCAGTATTTT.